These 14 T cell receptor beta chains share one sample of origin, sequenced in a study of blood T cell repertoires in COVID-19. Sequencing was performed with immunoSEQ multiplex PCR; in TCRdb, only in-frame clones are kept and a portion is missing. Of 80,000 to 130,000 clones listed, approximately 86% are singletons. The sequencing input was PBMCs or T cells enriched from blood (not recorded which). Every receptor here comes from a woman aged 50 to 60 who had recovered from COVID-19.

The rearrangement links TRBV7-3 to TRBJ2-2; 7 bases agree with TRBD2. The V gene's germline CDR1 is SGHTA and CDR2 FQGTGA. With V trimmed by 3 bases and J by 9 bases, 7 bases remained unmatched. This CDR3 has 14 residues. CDR3: CASSFSGGTRELFF. In DNA, the CDR3 is TGTGCCAGCAGCTTTTCGGGGGGAACCCGGGAGCTGTTTTTT.

The chain recombines TRBV30 with TRBJ1-5; no firm D call. Per the germline V gene, CDR1 is GTSNPN and CDR2 is SVGIG (reference sequence). The CDR3 has 15 residues. V was pared by 2 bases and J by 1 base, with 12 bases between. The CDR3 region is CAWSPDLISNQPQHF. The CDR3 coding sequence is TGTGCCTGGAGTCCAGATCTCATAAGCAATCAGCCCCAGCATTTT.

This chain links TRBV9 with TRBJ2-7; 9 bases map to TRBD2. The trim removed 4 bases at V and 4 bases at J, leaving 9 bases unmatched. Germline lookup yields CDR1 SGDLS and CDR2 YYNGEE. The CDR3 totals 15 residues. In DNA form, the CDR3 reads TGTGCCAGCAGCCTAGTGGGTAGCGGGAGTTACGAGCAGTACTTC. It specifies CASSLVGSGSYEQYF.

The rearrangement joins TRBV4-2 to TRBJ1-6; 12 bases fit TRBD1. V lost 3 bases, J lost 11 bases, and 11 bases stayed unmatched. Looked up from germline, CDR1 is LGHNA and CDR2 is YNFKEQ. There are 17 residues in the CDR3. Here the CDR3 DNA reads TGTGCCAGCAGCCAGGCCGGGACAGGGGGCGCGAAGGCACCCCTCCACTTT. Encoded protein: CASSQAGTGGAKAPLHF.

The chain recombines TRBV7-9 with TRBJ2-5; 7 bases align to TRBD1. The CDR3 loop spans 14 amino acids. CDR1 and CDR2 from the germline V gene are SEHNR and FQNEAQ (reference sequence). V dropped 5 bases and J dropped 4; count of bases not matched to a gene: 7. The CDR3 DNA follows: TGTGCCAGCAGCCACGAGGGGGCTGGAGAGACCCAGTACTTC. It encodes CASSHEGAGETQYF.

This clone showed up just once. This sequence joins TRBV18 and TRBJ1-5; 9 nucleotides align to TRBD1. Germline loops: CDR1 KGHSH, CDR2 LQKENI. The CDR3 length is 14 residues. The trim removed 8 bases at V and 6 bases at J, leaving 8 bases unmatched. CDR3 region: CASGLDRGGQPQHF. CDR3 in DNA: TGTGCCAGCGGCCTGGACAGGGGTGGTCAGCCCCAGCATTTT. Full variable domain (outside the CDR3, taken from reference TRBV18 and TRBJ1-5): NAGVMQNPRHLVRRRGQEARLRCSPMKGHSHVYWYRQLPEEGLKFMVYLQKENIIDESGMPKERFSAEFPKEGPSILRIQQVVRGDSAAYFCASGLDRGGQPQHFGDGTRLSIL.

This chain connects TRBV28 to TRBJ1-5; 10 nucleotides line up with TRBD1. The CDR3 length is 16 residues. V lost 7 bases and J lost 7; bases outside the gene matches: 13. In germline, CDR1 is MDHEN, CDR2 SYDVKM. CDR3 DNA: TGTGCCAGCACTTCTTCCGGGACAGGGGATGTACAGCCCCAGCATTTT. It is translated as CASTSSGTGDVQPQHF.

The table lists this clone with a count of one. CDR3 bases: TGTGCCAGCAGCATGGGGACTAGCGGTAACTACAATGAGCAGTTCTTC. This gives the protein CASSMGTSGNYNEQFF. This sequence joins TRBV7-9 and TRBJ2-1; 11 positions match TRBD2. Germline CDR1 SEHNR, CDR2 FQNEAQ (reference sequence). V was clipped by 5 bases and J by 3 bases; unmatched bases: 6. The CDR3 is 16 residues long.

The chain has TRBV7-2 and TRBJ2-1; TRBD1 is a possible D gene (5 bases). The CDR3 runs to 14 residues. Germline V gives CDR1 SGHTA, CDR2 FQGNSA. V lost 0 bases to trimming and J lost 2 bases, with 5 bases between them. CDR3 amino acids: CASSLAGAYNEQFF. For the CDR3, the DNA is TGTGCCAGCAGCTTAGCAGGGGCCTACAATGAGCAGTTCTTC. Filled out from reference TRBV7-2 and TRBJ2-1, the complete variable domain reads GAGVSQSPSNKVTEKGKDVELRCDPISGHTALYWYRQSLGQGLEFLIYFQGNSAPDKSGLPSDRFSAERTGGSVSTLTIQRTQQEDSAVYLCASSLAGAYNEQFFGPGTRLTVL.

This chain links TRBV5-1 with TRBJ2-7; D is possibly TRBD1 (5 bases). Looked up from germline, CDR1 is SGHRS and CDR2 is YFSETQ. Trimming pared 2 bases from V and 2 bases from J, leaving 11 bases between. The CDR3 spans 14 residues. The CDR3 region has the DNA TGCGCCAGCAGCTTAGACAGACAGACCTACGAGCAGTACTTC. This translates into CASSLDRQTYEQYF.

This clone appeared a single time. The chain uses TRBV12-3 or TRBV12-4 and TRBJ2-7, with D possibly being TRBD1 (5 bases). V lost 10 bases, J lost 3 bases, and 10 bases lay in between. The CDR3 length is 11 residues. The CDR3 sequence is CATGQGYEQYF. DNA for the CDR3: TGTGCCACAGGACAAGGCTACGAGCAGTACTTC.

This chain connects TRBV7-3 to TRBJ2-2, with 7 positions matching TRBD2. The V and J ends lost 7 bases and 0 bases, in that order; junction bases with no gene match: 17. Germline V lookup: CDR1 SGHTA, CDR2 FQGTGA. The CDR3 extends over 19 amino acids. CDR3 DNA: TGTGCCAGCAACCAACCCCTGCGGGAGCTTCCCGCGAACACCGGGGAGCTGTTTTTT. Protein product: CASNQPLRELPANTGELFF. Based on the CDR3 plus reference TRBV7-3 and TRBJ2-2, the full variable domain is GAGVSQTPSNKVTEKGKYVELRCDPISGHTALYWYRQSLGQGPEFLIYFQGTGAADDSGLPNDRFFAVRPEGSVSTLKIQRTERGDSAVYLCASNQPLRELPANTGELFFGEGSRLTVL.

This chain links TRBV27 with TRBJ1-2; D is unclear. Germline CDR1 MNHEY, CDR2 SMNVEV (reference sequence). The germline V and J ends were trimmed by 6 bases and 1 base, with 9 bases remaining between them. The CDR3 loop spans 13 amino acids. The CDR3 region has the DNA TGTGCCAGCAGCGGAGCGGTTAACTATGGCTACACCTTC. As protein: CASSGAVNYGYTF.

By share, this clone ranks as medium-sized. The chain combines TRBV6-5 with TRBJ1-5; weak D call: TRBD1 (6 bases). CDR3 size: 14 residues. Trimming left V 6 bases short and J 8 bases short, with 17 bases between. CDR1 MNHEY and CDR2 SVGAGI come from the germline V gene. CDR3 region: CASRATGPREPQHF. In DNA form, the CDR3 reads TGTGCCAGCAGGGCAACAGGGCCCAGGGAGCCCCAGCATTTT.